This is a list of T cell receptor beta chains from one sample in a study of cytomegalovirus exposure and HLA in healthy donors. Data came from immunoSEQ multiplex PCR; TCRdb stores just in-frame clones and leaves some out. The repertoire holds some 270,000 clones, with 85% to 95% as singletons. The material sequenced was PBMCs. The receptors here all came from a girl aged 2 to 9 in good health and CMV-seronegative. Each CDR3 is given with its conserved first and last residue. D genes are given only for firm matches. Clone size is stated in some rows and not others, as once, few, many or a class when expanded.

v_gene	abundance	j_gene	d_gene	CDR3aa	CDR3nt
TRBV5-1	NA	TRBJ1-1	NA	CASSLGGLRGANTEAFF	TGCGCCAGCAGCTTGGGGGGGTTACGGGGGGCTAACACTGAAGCTTTCTTT
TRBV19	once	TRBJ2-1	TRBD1	CASSIDPDRIPYNEQFF	TGTGCCAGTAGTATAGATCCGGACAGGATTCCCTACAATGAGCAGTTCTTC
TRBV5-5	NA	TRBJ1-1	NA	CASSLWLAGQTEAFF	TGTGCCAGCAGCTTGTGGCTCGCAGGGCAGACTGAAGCTTTCTTT
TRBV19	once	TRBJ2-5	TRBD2	CASSMPSGGAVETQYF	TGTGCCAGTAGTATGCCCAGCGGGGGGGCCGTAGAGACCCAGTACTTC
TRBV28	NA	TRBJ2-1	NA	CASNSLKRESNEQFF	TGTGCCAGCAACTCCCTGAAACGGGAGAGCAATGAGCAGTTCTTC
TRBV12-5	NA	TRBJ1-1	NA	CASGFGLKTGMNTEAFF	TGTGCTAGTGGTTTCGGTCTTAAAACAGGCATGAACACTGAAGCTTTCTTT
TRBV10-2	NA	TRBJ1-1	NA	CASTDWGGRNTEAFF	TGCGCCAGCACCGATTGGGGGGGGCGGAACACTGAAGCTTTCTTT
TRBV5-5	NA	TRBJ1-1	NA	CASSLGTLNTEAFF	TGTGCCAGCAGCCTTGGGACATTGAACACTGAAGCTTTCTTT
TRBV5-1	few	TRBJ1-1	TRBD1	CASSSEMTGITEAFF	TGCGCCAGCAGCTCCGAAATGACAGGGATAACTGAAGCTTTCTTT
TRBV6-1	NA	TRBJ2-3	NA	CASSEPLSYTQYF	TGTGCCAGCAGTGAACCCCTCTCCTATACGCAGTATTTT
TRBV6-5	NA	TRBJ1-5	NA	CASRKGQGGNQPQHF	TGTGCCAGCAGGAAAGGGCAGGGTGGCAATCAGCCCCAGCATTTT
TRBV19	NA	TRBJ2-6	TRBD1	CASSIEGTGGGGANVLTF	TGTGCCAGTAGTATAGAGGGGACAGGGGGCGGTGGGGCCAACGTCCTGACTTTC
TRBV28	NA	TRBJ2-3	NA	CASSFAGGTDTQYF	TGTGCCAGCAGTTTCGCCGGGGGCACAGATACGCAGTATTTT
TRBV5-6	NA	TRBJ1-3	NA	CASSFIQGLAGNTIYF	TGTGCCAGCAGCTTTATCCAGGGGTTGGCTGGAAACACCATATATTTT
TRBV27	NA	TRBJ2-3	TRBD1	CASSLVGGATDTQYF	TGTGCCAGCAGTTTAGTAGGGGGCGCAACAGATACGCAGTATTTT
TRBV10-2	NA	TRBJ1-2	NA	CASSEAGSGYGYTF	TGCGCCAGCAGTGAAGCAGGGTCGGGCTATGGCTACACCTTC
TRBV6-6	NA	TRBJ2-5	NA	CASSYSRLQETQYF	TGTGCCAGCAGTTACTCGCGACTCCAAGAGACCCAGTACTTC
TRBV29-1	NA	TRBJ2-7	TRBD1	CSVSGTGPYEQYF	TGCAGCGTTTCCGGGACAGGGCCCTACGAGCAGTACTTC
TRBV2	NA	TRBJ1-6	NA	CASHGQGNSPLHF	TGTGCCAGCCATGGGCAGGGGAATTCACCCCTCCACTTT
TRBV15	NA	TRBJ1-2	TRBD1	CATSKDPGTGYNSEYGFNYGYTF	TGTGCCACCAGCAAGGACCCAGGGACAGGGTATAACTCGGAGTATGGGTTCAACTATGGCTACACCTTC
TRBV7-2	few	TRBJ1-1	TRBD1	CASSLKAGGLEAFF	TGTGCCAGCAGCTTAAAGGCAGGGGGGTTAGAAGCTTTCTTT
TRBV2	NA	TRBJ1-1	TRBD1	CASRETGGYTEAFF	TGTGCCAGCAGGGAGACAGGGGGATACACTGAAGCTTTCTTT
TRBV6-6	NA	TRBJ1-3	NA	CASSGDPGLFLDF	TGTGCCAGCAGCGGCGATCCCGGACTCTTCTTGGATTTT
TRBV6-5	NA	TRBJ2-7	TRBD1	CASTADRAGEQYF	TGTGCCAGCACCGCGGACAGGGCTGGTGAGCAGTACTTC
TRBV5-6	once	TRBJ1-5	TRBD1	CASSPGQGHQPQHF	TGTGCCAGCAGCCCCGGACAGGGTCATCAGCCCCAGCATTTT
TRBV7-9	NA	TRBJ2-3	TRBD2	CASSKTSESPDTQYF	TGTGCCAGCAGCAAGACTAGCGAATCTCCAGATACGCAGTATTTT
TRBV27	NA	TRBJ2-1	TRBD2	CASSFSGIAGGVYNEQFF	TGTGCCAGCAGTTTTAGTGGGATAGCGGGAGGGGTCTACAATGAGCAGTTCTTC
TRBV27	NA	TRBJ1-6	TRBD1	CASSPVGAGQGYNSPLHF	TGTGCCAGCAGTCCAGTGGGGGCGGGACAGGGGTATAATTCACCCCTCCACTTT
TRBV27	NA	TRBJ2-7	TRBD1	CASSPYRDRGLNSYEQYF	TGTGCCAGCAGTCCCTACCGGGACAGGGGGCTCAACTCCTACGAGCAGTACTTC
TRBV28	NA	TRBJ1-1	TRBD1	CASRGQDGETEAFF	TGTGCCAGCAGGGGACAGGATGGGGAGACTGAAGCTTTCTTT
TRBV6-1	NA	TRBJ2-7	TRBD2	CASSEARGAYEQYF	TGTGCCAGCAGTGAAGCGCGGGGGGCCTACGAGCAGTACTTC
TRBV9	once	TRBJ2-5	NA	CASSGRGIKKETQYF	TGTGCCAGCTCGGGCCGGGGGATTAAGAAAGAGACCCAGTACTTC
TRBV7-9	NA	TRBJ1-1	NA	CASSGQEGRTEAFF	TGTGCCAGCAGCGGGCAAGAGGGGAGGACTGAAGCTTTCTTT
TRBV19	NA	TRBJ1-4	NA	CASSIASGISEEKLFF	TGTGCCAGTAGTATAGCCTCAGGGATCTCCGAAGAAAAACTGTTTTTT
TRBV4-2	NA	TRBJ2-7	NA	CASSQVPVLAVYEQYF	TGTGCCAGCAGCCAAGTGCCGGTACTAGCCGTATACGAGCAGTACTTC
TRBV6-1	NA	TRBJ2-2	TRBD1	CASSDLVRGPFANTGELFF	TGTGCCAGCAGTGATTTGGTCAGGGGGCCCTTCGCGAACACCGGGGAGCTGTTTTTT
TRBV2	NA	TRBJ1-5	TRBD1	CASSAGTGGFQPQHF	TGTGCCAGCAGTGCCGGGACAGGGGGTTTTCAGCCCCAGCATTTT
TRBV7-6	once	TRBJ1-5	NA	CASSPDSSNQPQHF	TGTGCCAGCAGCCCAGACAGTAGCAATCAGCCCCAGCATTTT
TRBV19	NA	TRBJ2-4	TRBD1	CASSIGQGQGGTKNIQYF	TGTGCCAGTAGTATCGGACAGGGGCAGGGCGGGACAAAAAACATTCAGTACTTC
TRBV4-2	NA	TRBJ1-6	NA	CASSQDRDSPLHF	TGTGCCAGCAGCCAAGATCGGGATTCACCCCTCCACTTT
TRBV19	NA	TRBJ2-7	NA	CASSIAGSEEQYF	TGTGCCAGTAGTATAGCAGGGTCGGAGGAGCAGTACTTC
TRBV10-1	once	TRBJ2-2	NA	CASSELRGPNTGELFF	TGCGCCAGCAGTGAGCTAAGGGGCCCGAACACCGGGGAGCTGTTTTTT
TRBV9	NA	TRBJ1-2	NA	CASSEYGGSNYGYTF	TGTGCCAGCAGCGAGTACGGGGGTTCCAACTATGGCTACACCTTC
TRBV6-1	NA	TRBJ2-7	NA	CASSEAARRPKQYF	TGTGCCAGCAGTGAAGCCGCTAGGAGACCCAAGCAGTACTTC
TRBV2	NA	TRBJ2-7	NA	CAGLGDRDGSGGNYEQYF	TGTGCCGGCCTCGGGGACAGGGATGGTAGCGGGGGGAACTACGAGCAGTACTTC
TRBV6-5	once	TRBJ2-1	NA	CASSSRGPYNEQFF	TGTGCCAGCAGTTCCAGGGGCCCCTACAATGAGCAGTTCTTC
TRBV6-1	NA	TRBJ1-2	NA	CASRGRVVRNYGYTF	TGTGCCAGCAGGGGGAGGGTCGTTCGGAACTATGGCTACACCTTC
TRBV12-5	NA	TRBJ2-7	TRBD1	CASGLGAQGATYEQYF	TGTGCTAGTGGTTTGGGGGCACAGGGGGCAACCTACGAGCAGTACTTC
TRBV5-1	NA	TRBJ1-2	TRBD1	CASSLGTGGDGYTF	TGCGCCAGCAGCTTGGGGACAGGGGGAGATGGCTACACCTTC
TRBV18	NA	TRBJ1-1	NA	CASSPSGNTEAFF	TGTGCCAGCTCACCTTCGGGGAACACTGAAGCTTTCTTT
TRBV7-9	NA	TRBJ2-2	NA	CASSSTGLWAGELFF	TGTGCCAGCAGCTCTACAGGGCTTTGGGCCGGGGAGCTGTTTTTT
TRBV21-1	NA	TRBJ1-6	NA	CASSKGTGGCSPLHF	TGTGCCAGCAGCAAAGGCACAGGGGGCTGCTCACCCCTCCACTTT
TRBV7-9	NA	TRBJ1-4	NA	CASSLGEGSTNEKLFF	TGTGCCAGCAGCTTAGGGGAGGGCTCAACTAATGAAAAACTGTTTTTT